One TCR beta chain is described in this entry. This clone came up once. Which antigen it targets is not known. It has no much larger one-base neighbor in the sample; base qualities were not kept. The sample originates from a study of blood T cell repertoires in COVID-19 (dated by TCRdb to 2020 to 2022). In the study overall: Samples covering the acute and convalescent phases of COVID-19 were provided by collaborators in the United States, Italy and Spain. The material from the prospective study consisted of cDNA or gDNA derived from T cells, B-cell-depleted T cells, or PBMCs. Deeply sampled blood TCRbeta repertoires from subjects exposed to, actively infected with, or recovered from COVID-19 were included in the dataset. The repertoires were made available in a free public database intended to serve as a resource for research on the immune response to SARS-CoV-2. Samples came from the ongoing ImmuneRACE study (first 160 participants) plus 1,254 subjects from 6 global collaborators. The sample metadata nearly always contained a de-identified subject ID, COVID-19 status, age in years and sex. Where available, HLA class I and class II types were taken from metadata supplied by the sample provider and were not determined by assay-based typing. The study at large found these results: The amount of clinical and demographic metadata varied by source and participant and was provided uncurated.

The immunoSEQ Assay, a bias-controlled multiplex PCR, was used to amplify TCRbeta CDR3 regions from genomic DNA. As for the authors' bioinformatics: The number of nucleated cells in each sample was estimated from the amplification of reference gene primers within the assay. To quantify the absolute abundance of each unique TCRbeta CDR3 rearrangement, sequence reads were collapsed and filtered. For each sample, productive Simpson clonality was calculated as the square root of Simpson's diversity index over productive rearrangements. Here the immuneACCESS table is served through TCRdb, limited to in-frame sequences with V and J called. Missing clones are a known gap in these copies; in checked studies unresolved V genes cover under half, and the rest lacks a known reason. The V and J calls and the clone size are those of that table, but D and trimming were determined from the DNA. Within this sample are tens of thousands of clones, with around 83% of them counted one time only. Together, the top ten hold 10% to 15% of the sample.

Ends trimmed: V by 3 bases, J by 7 bases; bases unmatched to a gene: 10. From its cysteine to its phenylalanine, the CDR3 spans 15 amino acids. Just the 45-base CDR3 DNA is kept, in frame starting at base 1. Based on the germline V gene (reference sequence), the CDR1 and CDR2 sequences are LNHNV and YYDKDF. Collaborating institutions collected whole blood in K2EDTA tubes following their own protocols. For TCRbeta analysis, collaborators shipped samples in one of three forms: frozen whole blood, isolated PBMCs, or DNA extracted from either of those sample types. Sequenced input: peripheral blood. This clonotype was sampled from a man in his 70s with active COVID-19. The chain joins TRBV15 to TRBJ1-1; the central 8 bases match TRBD1. The CDR3 reads as follows: CATSRGDRSLGEAFF. In nucleotide form, the sequence is TGTGCCACCAGCAGGGGGGACAGGTCCCTGGGTGAAGCTTTCTTT.